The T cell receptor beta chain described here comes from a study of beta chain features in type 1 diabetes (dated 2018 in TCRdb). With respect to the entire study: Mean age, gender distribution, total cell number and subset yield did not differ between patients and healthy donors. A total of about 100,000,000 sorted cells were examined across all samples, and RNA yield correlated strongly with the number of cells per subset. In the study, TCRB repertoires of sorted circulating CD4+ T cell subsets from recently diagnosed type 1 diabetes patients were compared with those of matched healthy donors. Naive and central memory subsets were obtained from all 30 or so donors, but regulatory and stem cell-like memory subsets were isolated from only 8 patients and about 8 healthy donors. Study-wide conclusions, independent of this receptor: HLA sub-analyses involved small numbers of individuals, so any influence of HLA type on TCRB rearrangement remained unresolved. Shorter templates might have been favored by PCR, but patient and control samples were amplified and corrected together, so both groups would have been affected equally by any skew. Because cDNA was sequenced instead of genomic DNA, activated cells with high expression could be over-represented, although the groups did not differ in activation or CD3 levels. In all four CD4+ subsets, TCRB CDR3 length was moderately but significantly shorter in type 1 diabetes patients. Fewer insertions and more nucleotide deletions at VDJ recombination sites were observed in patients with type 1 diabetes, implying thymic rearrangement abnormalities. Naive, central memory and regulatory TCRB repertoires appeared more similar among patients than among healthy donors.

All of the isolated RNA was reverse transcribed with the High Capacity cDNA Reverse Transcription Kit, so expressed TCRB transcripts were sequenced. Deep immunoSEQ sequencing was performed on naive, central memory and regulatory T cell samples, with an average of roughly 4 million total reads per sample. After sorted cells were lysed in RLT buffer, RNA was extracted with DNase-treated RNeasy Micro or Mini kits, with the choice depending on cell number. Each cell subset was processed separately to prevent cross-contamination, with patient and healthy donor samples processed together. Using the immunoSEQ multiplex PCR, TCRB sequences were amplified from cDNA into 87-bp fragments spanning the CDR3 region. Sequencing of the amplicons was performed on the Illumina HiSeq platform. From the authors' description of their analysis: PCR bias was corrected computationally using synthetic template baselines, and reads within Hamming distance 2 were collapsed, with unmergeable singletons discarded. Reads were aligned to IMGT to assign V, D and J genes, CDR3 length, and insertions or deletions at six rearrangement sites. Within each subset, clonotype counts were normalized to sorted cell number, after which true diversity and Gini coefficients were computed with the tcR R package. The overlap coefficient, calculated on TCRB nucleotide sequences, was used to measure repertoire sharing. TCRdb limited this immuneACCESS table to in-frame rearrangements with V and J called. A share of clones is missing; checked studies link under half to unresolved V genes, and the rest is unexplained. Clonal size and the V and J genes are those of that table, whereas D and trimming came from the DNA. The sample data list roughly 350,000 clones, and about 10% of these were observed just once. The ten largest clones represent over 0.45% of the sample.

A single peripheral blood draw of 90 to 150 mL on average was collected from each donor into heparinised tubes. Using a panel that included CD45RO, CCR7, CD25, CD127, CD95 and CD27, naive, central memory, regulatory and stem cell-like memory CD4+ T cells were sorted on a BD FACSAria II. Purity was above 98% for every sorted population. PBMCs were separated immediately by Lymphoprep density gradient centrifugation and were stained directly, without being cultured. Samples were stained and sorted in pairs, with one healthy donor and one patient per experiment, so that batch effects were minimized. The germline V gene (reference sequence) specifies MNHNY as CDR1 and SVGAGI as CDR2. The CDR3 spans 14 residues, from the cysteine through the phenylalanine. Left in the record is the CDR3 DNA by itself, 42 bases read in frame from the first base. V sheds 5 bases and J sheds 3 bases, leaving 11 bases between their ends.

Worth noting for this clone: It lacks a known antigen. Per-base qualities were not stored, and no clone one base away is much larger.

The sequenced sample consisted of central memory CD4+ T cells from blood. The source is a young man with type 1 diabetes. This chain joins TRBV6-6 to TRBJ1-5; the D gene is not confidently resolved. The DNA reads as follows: TGTGCCAGCAGTGTTGGGATAGTCAATCAGCCCCAGCATTTT. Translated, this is CASSVGIVNQPQHF.